The 29 T cell receptor beta chains below all came from one sample that was sequenced in a study of response to subunit inactivated influenza vaccine. Each CDR3 protein is one row after TCRdb ran MiXCR on the RT-PCR reads. This table has 600,000 to 700,000 distinct CDR3 sequences, around 13% appearing once. This specimen consisted of PBMCs from blood, obtained roughly 2 weeks before vaccination. These receptors were collected from a man between 45 and 60 years old who received an inactivated influenza vaccine.

The genes are TRBV28 and TRBJ2-2, with TRBD1 matching 10 bases. The CDR3 runs 15 residues. Germline lookup yields CDR1 MDHEN and CDR2 SYDVKM. After removal of 2 bases from V and 9 bases from J, the junction contained 6 bases not matched to a gene. The CDR3, as DNA: TGTGCCAGCAGTTTAGCCCCGACAGGGGGCTGGGAGCTGTTTTTT. Protein sequence: CASSLAPTGGWELFF. Looking up the rest from reference TRBV28 and TRBJ2-2 gives the full variable domain: DVKVTQSSRYLVKRTGEKVFLECVQDMDHENMFWYRQDPGLGLRLIYFSYDVKMKEKGDIPEGYSVSREKKERFSLILESASTNQTSMYLCASSLAPTGGWELFFGEGSRLTVL.

This clonotype was picked up one time. The chain has TRBV20-1 and TRBJ2-3; 12 positions match TRBD2. This CDR3 region has 17 residues. Germline V CDR1 and CDR2: DFQATT, SNEGSKA (reference sequence). After removal of 0 bases from V and 4 bases from J, the junction contained 8 bases not matched to a gene. As DNA, the CDR3 is TGCAGTGCTAGAGATTCAGGGACTAGCGGGTCGGCAGATACGCAGTATTTT. Translation: CSARDSGTSGSADTQYF.

This clonotype was counted a few times. V is TRBV4-3 and J is TRBJ2-2, with 7 bases identical to TRBD1. V dropped 0 bases and J dropped 4; count of bases not matched to a gene: 11. CDR1 and CDR2 (germline): LGHNA, YSLEER. This CDR3 contains 18 residues. CDR3 coding DNA: TGCGCCAGCAGCCAAGATCGGAAGAGTCAGGGGGTCACCGGGGAGCTGTTTTTT. It codes for CASSQDRKSQGVTGELFF.

CDR3 in amino acids: CASSGSGTDLNTIYF. CDR3 sequence (DNA): TGTGCCAGCAGCGGAAGCGGGACCGACCTAAACACCATATATTTT. The rearrangement links TRBV7-9 to TRBJ1-3; D may be TRBD1 (5 bases). The CDR3 covers 15 residues. Trimming pared 5 bases from V and 6 bases from J, leaving 17 bases between. Germline V gene lookup returns CDR1 SEHNR and CDR2 FQNEAQ (reference sequence).

This clonotype was picked up a small number of times. The chain joins TRBV20-1 to TRBJ2-5, with 11 bases that match TRBD2. The CDR3 is 14 residues long. Germline assignment: CDR1 DFQATT and CDR2 SNEGSKA (reference sequence). V gave up 3 bases and J gave up 5 bases; unmatched junction bases: 5. The CDR3 region is CSARSRLAGETQYF. DNA of the CDR3: TGCAGTGCTAGGTCCAGACTAGCGGGGGAGACCCAGTACTTC.

This clonotype was detected only a few times. This chain connects TRBV4-3 to TRBJ2-5; 7 bases match TRBD2. Germline V gene data show CDR1 as LGHNA and CDR2 as YSLEER. The CDR3 length is 19 residues. Losses at the gene ends were 4 bases for V and 5 bases for J; bases not matched to a gene: 22. CDR3 sequence: CASSPNSGSSAGVGETQYF. CDR3 DNA: TGCGCCAGCAGCCCTAATTCGGGTAGTAGTGCGGGGGTCGGTGAGACCCAGTACTTC.

This clonotype was counted a few times. V is TRBV6-1 and J is TRBJ1-5; 7 nucleotides align to TRBD1. V trimming: 11 bases; J trimming: 6 bases; junction bases outside the gene matches: 13. CDR1 and CDR2 (germline): MNHNS, SASEGT. This CDR3 region has 14 residues. CDR3 sequence (DNA): TGTGCCGACCGAAGACAGGGCCGTGGTCAGCCCCAGCATTTT. It encodes CADRRQGRGQPQHF.

The rearrangement links TRBV7-2 to TRBJ2-5, with 12 nucleotides matching TRBD2. This CDR3 has 16 residues. J lost 5 bases, V lost 1 base, and 5 bases had no gene match. The germline gives CDR1 SGHTA, CDR2 FQGNSA. In nucleotides, the CDR3 is TGTGCCAGCAGCTTAGTACGGACTAGCGGGACTGAGACCCAGTACTTC. Residues: CASSLVRTSGTETQYF.

This clonotype was seen many times. The rearrangement uses TRBV7-9 and TRBJ1-2, with 9 bases fitting TRBD1. The CDR3 totals 16 residues. Per the germline V gene, CDR1 is SEHNR and CDR2 is FQNEAQ (reference sequence). The junction had 9 bases not matched to a gene; V was cut back by 1 base and J by 6 bases. As DNA, the CDR3 is TGTGCCAGCAGCTTAGGCACAGGGGGCGAAGTGGATGGCTACACCTTC. Encoded protein: CASSLGTGGEVDGYTF.

This clonotype came up a few times. This chain joins TRBV7-9 and TRBJ1-6, with a weak D call TRBD1 (5 bases). V dropped 0 bases and J dropped 8 bases, with 11 bases sitting between them. Germline CDR1 SEHNR, CDR2 FQNEAQ (reference sequence). The CDR3 consists of 15 residues. CDR3: CASSLAGQGDSPLHF. The CDR3 DNA is TGTGCCAGCAGCTTAGCGGGCCAGGGCGATTCACCCCTCCACTTT.

This clonotype was picked up many times. V usage is TRBV2 and J usage is TRBJ1-5; TRBD1 might be the D (5 bases). The V end lost 3 bases, the J end lost 7 bases, and 10 bases lay between the germline ends. Per germline, CDR1 SNHLY and CDR2 FYNNEI. This CDR3 is built from 13 residues. CDR3 DNA sequence: TGTGCCAGCAGTGAGGGGCGGGGGCAGCCCCAGCATTTT. Amino acids: CASSEGRGQPQHF.

Only a few counts were recorded for this clonotype. The V call is TRBV7-9, the J call TRBJ1-5; the D is unclear. CDR1 is SEHNR and CDR2 is FQNEAQ in the germline V gene (reference sequence). V lost 1 base and J lost 6, with 7 bases in between. The CDR3 extends over 13 amino acids. For the CDR3, the DNA is TGTGCCAGCAGCTTAGAGGTAACTCAGCCCCAGCATTTT. It yields the protein CASSLEVTQPQHF.

There are many counts of this clonotype. The chain employs TRBV4-1 and TRBJ1-6; D uncertain. The germline V and J ends were trimmed by 1 base and 0 bases, with 7 bases remaining between them. The CDR3 covers 16 residues. Germline assignment: CDR1 MGHRA and CDR2 YSYEKL. CDR3 residues: CASSQGASSYNSPLHF. In DNA form, the CDR3 reads TGCGCCAGCAGCCAAGGGGCGAGCTCCTATAATTCACCCCTCCACTTT.

This clonotype has at least ten counts. The chain is built from TRBV12-3 or TRBV12-4 and TRBJ2-3; D is undetermined. This CDR3 is built from 14 residues. V was pared by 3 bases and J by 4 bases, with 11 bases between. This chain's CDR3 is CASSFEASADTQYF. The CDR3 coding sequence is TGTGCCAGCAGTTTTGAGGCTTCGGCAGATACGCAGTATTTT.

At least ten counts were recorded for this clonotype. The rearrangement links TRBV7-8 to TRBJ1-2; TRBD1 agrees at 7 bases. With V trimmed by 5 bases and J by 6 bases, 9 bases remained unmatched. The CDR3 is 14 amino acids. Germline V gene data show CDR1 as SGHVS and CDR2 as FQNEAQ. The CDR3 DNA reads as TGTGCCAGCAGCCCCCACGCCAGGGGGGATGGCTACACCTTC. Its protein product is CASSPHARGDGYTF.

The rearrangement joins TRBV29-1 to TRBJ2-3; 9 nucleotides line up with TRBD2. This CDR3 region has 14 residues. From germline, CDR1 is SQVTM and CDR2 ANQGSEA. The junction had 7 bases not matched to a gene; V was cut back by 4 bases and J by 5 bases. The CDR3 DNA sequence: TGCAGCGTTGCGGAGACTAGCGGATTAGATACGCAGTATTTT. As protein: CSVAETSGLDTQYF.

The chain carries TRBV12-5 and TRBJ1-1; TRBD1 might be the D (5 bases). This CDR3 spans 18 amino acids. With 0 bases removed from V and 1 base from J, the gap between germline ends came to 18 bases. Germline-derived CDR1 and CDR2 are LGHNT and FRNRAP. CDR3 nucleotide sequence: TGTGCTAGTGGTTTGGTACTGAACCCGGGACTTCAGAACACTGAAGCTTTCTTT. Translation: CASGLVLNPGLQNTEAFF.

This clonotype was found many times. The chain's CDR3 is CASSLGLAADTQYF. CDR3 coding DNA: TGTGCCAGCAGTCTGGGACTAGCTGCAGATACGCAGTATTTT. J is TRBJ2-3 and V is TRBV27; 9 bases are shared with TRBD2. V shed 5 bases, J shed 4 bases, and the junction held 4 bases outside the gene matches. This CDR3 spans 14 amino acids. Germline V gene data show CDR1 as MNHEY and CDR2 as SMNVEV (reference sequence).

CDR3 in amino acids: CASSLGGLAASTDTQYF. Here the CDR3 DNA reads TGTGCCAGCAGCTTGGGAGGACTAGCGGCTAGCACAGATACGCAGTATTTT. This chain uses TRBV5-6 with TRBJ2-3, with TRBD2 matching 10 bases. The CDR3 runs 17 residues. Germline V gives CDR1 SGHDT, CDR2 YYEEEE. V lost 0 bases to trimming and J lost 0 bases; unmatched junction nucleotides: 4.

This clonotype was seen a few times. Mismatch with germline at one junction end may stem from a read error. V is TRBV4-3 and J is TRBJ2-1; the D gene could be TRBD1 or TRBD2 (5 bases each). This CDR3 region has 13 residues. Germline V gene sequence: CDR1 LGHNA, CDR2 YSLEER. CDR3 in amino acids: CASSQTVGTTIIF. CDR3 coding DNA: TGCGCCAGCAGCCAAACGGTGGGGACCACGATCATCTTC.

The rearrangement links TRBV2 to TRBJ1-2; 8 bases agree with TRBD1. V lost 4 bases to trimming and J lost 6 bases; unmatched junction nucleotides: 4. The germline gives CDR1 SNHLY, CDR2 FYNNEI. This CDR3 spans 13 amino acids. The DNA for the CDR3 is TGTGCCAGCAGTGGGACAGGGAAGAATGGCTACACCTTC. This encodes CASSGTGKNGYTF. Combining the CDR3 with reference TRBV2 and TRBJ1-2 gives the whole variable domain EPEVTQTPSHQVTQMGQEVILRCVPISNHLYFYWYRQILGQKVEFLVSFYNNEISEKSEIFDDQFSVERPDGSNFTLKIRSTKLEDSAMYFCASSGTGKNGYTFGSGTRLTVV.

The chain couples TRBV11-2 to TRBJ2-3; 13 positions match TRBD2. CDR1 and CDR2 (germline): SGHAT, FQNNGV. The CDR3 runs 18 residues. V trimming: 6 bases; J trimming: 5 bases; junction bases outside the gene matches: 14. The CDR3 sequence is CASSQSGTRLAGGDTQYF. CDR3 DNA: TGTGCCAGCAGTCAAAGCGGGACAAGACTAGCGGGAGGAGATACGCAGTATTTT.

The chain has TRBV14 and TRBJ2-1; 8 bases are a match to TRBD2. CDR3 length equals 16 residues. The J segment lost 4 bases and the V segment lost 1 base, leaving 6 bases of the junction unmatched. Germline V gene lookup returns CDR1 SGHDN and CDR2 FVKESK. This chain's CDR3 is CASSQGGAGVYNEQFF. CDR3 in DNA: TGTGCCAGCAGCCAAGGTGGAGCGGGAGTGTACAATGAGCAGTTCTTC.

The chain carries TRBV15 and TRBJ2-3; TRBD1 or TRBD2 may be the D gene (5 bases each). Deletions cut 5 bases from V and 2 bases from J, with 17 bases between. The CDR3 has 16 residues. Germline V gene sequence: CDR1 LNHNV, CDR2 YYDKDF (reference sequence). CDR3 in amino acids: CATSQGGLAVTDTQYF. CDR3 coding DNA: TGTGCCACCAGCCAGGGTGGCCTAGCCGTCACAGATACGCAGTATTTT.

This chain connects TRBV30 to TRBJ2-7; TRBD1 matches at 7 bases. Germline CDR1 reads GTSNPN; CDR2 reads SVGIG (reference sequence). Trimming took 1 base from V and 0 from J; bases not matched to a gene: 3. The CDR3 is made up of 14 amino acids. The CDR3 DNA sequence: TGTGCCTGGAGTGGACAGGGTTACTCCTACGAGCAGTACTTC. This sequence encodes CAWSGQGYSYEQYF.

In this sample, this clonotype turned up a few times. The J gene is TRBJ2-1, the V gene TRBV28; the D is unclear. V gave up 5 bases and J gave up 8 bases, with 10 bases separating them. Germline V gene sequence: CDR1 MDHEN, CDR2 SYDVKM. This CDR3 is built from 12 residues. The CDR3 is CASSEVFDEQFF. The CDR3 DNA reads TGTGCCAGCAGTGAAGTTTTCGATGAGCAGTTCTTC.

This clonotype was observed a handful of times. The rearrangement links TRBV15 to TRBJ2-3; D uncertain. Trimming shortened V by 1 base and J by 0 bases, and 11 bases separated the two germline ends. The germline V gene has CDR1 LNHNV and CDR2 YYDKDF (reference sequence). This CDR3 has 16 amino acids. CDR3 in DNA: TGTGCCACCAGCAGAGCGCCTCCCCGAAGCACAGATACGCAGTATTTT. Translated: CATSRAPPRSTDTQYF.

The rearrangement joins TRBV20-1 to TRBJ2-1; D remains ambiguous. Germline CDR1 DFQATT, CDR2 SNEGSKA (reference sequence). The CDR3 has 17 residues. The chain's CDR3 is CCARDRVSRSSYNEQFF. CDR3 sequence (DNA): TGCTGCGCTAGAGATCGGGTTAGCCGAAGCTCCTACAATGAGCAGTTCTTC.

The V gene is TRBV5-1, the J gene TRBJ2-6, with TRBD1 as a possible D gene (6 bases). Germline lookup yields CDR1 SGHRS and CDR2 YFSETQ. The V end was cut by 4 bases, the J end by 4 bases, with 15 bases between. This CDR3 spans 16 amino acids. In nucleotides, the CDR3 is TGCGCCAGCAGCCCTCTGTCAGGGGCAGGGGCCAACGTCCTGACTTTC. It yields the protein CASSPLSGAGANVLTF.